A selection of T cell receptor beta chains follows, all from one sample in a study of shared clonotypes between healthy human individuals. Repertoires were generated with immunoSEQ multiplex PCR, while TCRdb's copy carries only in-frame clones and drops some. Of more than 2,000,000 clones listed, more than 80% were seen once; the top ten hold about 0.13%. Sequenced material: naive CD4+ T cells sorted from blood. The receptors here all came from a man aged 18 to 29 in good health. CDR3s include the opening cysteine and the closing phenylalanine or tryptophan. The D gene is left open where the match is weak. Expanded clones get a size class; other rows say once, few or many, or leave the size out.

TRBV29-1	-	-	TRBJ2-6	CSVDGVSGANVLTF	TGCAGCGTTGACGGTGTCTCTGGGGCCAACGTCCTGACTTTC
TRBV28	-	-	TRBJ1-6	CAIRGSFEGNSPLHF	TGTGCCATCCGAGGGAGCTTCGAGGGTAATTCACCCCTCCACTTT
TRBV5-1	TRBD2	-	TRBJ2-1	CASSVASLTSGIGNEQFF	TGCGCCAGCAGTGTCGCTTCCTTAACTAGCGGGATAGGGAATGAGCAGTTCTTC
TRBV6-5	TRBD2	once	TRBJ2-1	CASSYAGGPNEQFF	TGTGCCAGCAGTTACGCGGGGGGGCCGAATGAGCAGTTCTTC
TRBV6-6	-	-	TRBJ1-6	CASSIRLGFNSPLHF	TGTGCCAGCAGTATCCGTTTGGGGTTTAATTCACCCCTCCACTTT
TRBV4-2	TRBD2	-	TRBJ2-3	CASSQAGAGTSAITDTQYF	TGTGCCAGCAGCCAAGCCGGGGCCGGGACTAGCGCGATCACAGATACGCAGTATTTT
TRBV25-1	-	few	TRBJ1-3	CASRTDGNTIYF	TGTGCCAGCCGGACCGATGGAAACACCATATATTTT
TRBV6-5	TRBD1	-	TRBJ2-7	CASSYTETGVERYF	TGTGCCAGCAGTTACACGGAAACAGGGGTCGAGCGGTACTTC
TRBV6-5	TRBD1	-	TRBJ2-7	CASSYPTGGGSYEQYF	TGTGCCAGCAGTTACCCGACAGGGGGGGGATCCTACGAGCAGTACTTC
TRBV18	-	-	TRBJ1-4	CASSPLGSEDEKLFF	TGTGCCAGCTCACCGTTAGGGTCGGAGGATGAAAAACTGTTTTTT
TRBV5-4	TRBD1	-	TRBJ2-5	CASSLPQGAQETQYF	TGTGCCAGCAGCTTGCCCCAGGGGGCTCAAGAGACCCAGTACTTC
TRBV19	TRBD1	once	TRBJ2-7	CASSIGQGIYEQYF	TGTGCCAGTAGTATCGGACAGGGGATTTACGAGCAGTACTTC
TRBV18	TRBD1	-	TRBJ2-2	CASSGQDSNTGELFF	TGTGCCAGCTCAGGACAGGATTCGAACACCGGGGAGCTGTTTTTT
TRBV5-6	TRBD1	-	TRBJ1-1	CASSETGGLNTEAFF	TGTGCCAGCAGCGAGACAGGGGGCTTGAATACTGAAGCTTTCTTT
TRBV10-1	-	-	TRBJ2-7	CASKRRELPHEQYF	TGCGCCAGCAAACGGAGGGAGCTCCCCCACGAGCAGTACTTC
TRBV27	-	-	TRBJ2-7	CASSSSLNEQYF	TGTGCCAGCAGCTCTTCTTTAAACGAGCAGTACTTC
TRBV9	-	-	TRBJ1-6	CASSVGSSSYNSPLHF	TGTGCCAGCAGCGTTGGAAGCTCCTCCTATAATTCACCCCTCCACTTT
TRBV9	TRBD1	few	TRBJ1-3	CASSRGQGAFSGNTIYF	TGTGCCAGCAGCCGCGGACAGGGGGCCTTCTCTGGAAACACCATATATTTT
TRBV7-9	-	-	TRBJ2-1	CASSLEAFNEQFF	TGTGCCAGCAGCTTAGAAGCGTTCAATGAGCAGTTCTTC
TRBV28	TRBD2	-	TRBJ2-7	CASNSLGEGYEQYF	TGTGCCAGCAATTCCCTGGGGGAGGGCTACGAGCAGTACTTC
TRBV25-1	TRBD2	once	TRBJ2-5	CASSEPRSGGGETQYF	TGTGCCAGCAGTGAACCCAGGAGCGGGGGCGGGGAGACCCAGTACTTC
TRBV14	-	few	TRBJ1-1	CASSQDGNTEAFF	TGTGCCAGCAGCCAAGACGGGAACACTGAAGCTTTCTTT
TRBV15	-	-	TRBJ2-3	CATSNGTGNTDTQYF	TGTGCCACCAGCAATGGGACCGGCAACACAGATACGCAGTATTTT
TRBV7-2	-	-	TRBJ2-7	CASSSLLQHRGYEQYF	TGTGCCAGCAGCTCCTTACTTCAACATCGCGGCTACGAGCAGTACTTC
TRBV5-6	-	-	TRBJ2-3	CASSSRVDTQYF	TGTGCCAGCAGCTCTCGGGTAGATACGCAGTATTTT
TRBV6-6	-	once	TRBJ1-2	CASRDPVVVYGYTF	TGTGCCAGCAGGGACCCCGTTGTTGTGTATGGCTACACCTTC
TRBV30	TRBD2	-	TRBJ2-7	CAWNKLRTSRREDEQYF	TGTGCCTGGAATAAATTACGGACTAGCAGGAGGGAGGACGAGCAGTACTTC
TRBV27	-	-	TRBJ2-5	CASSLRQAGTQYF	TGTGCCAGCAGTTTAAGGCAGGCTGGGACCCAGTACTTC
TRBV6-5	-	-	TRBJ1-1	CASSFPGIGEAFF	TGTGCCAGCAGTTTCCCAGGGATCGGGGAAGCTTTCTTT
TRBV4-3	-	-	TRBJ2-3	CASSQGVPAKSTDTQYF	TGCGCCAGCAGCCAAGGAGTTCCAGCGAAGAGCACAGATACGCAGTATTTT
TRBV6-5	-	-	TRBJ2-7	CASSQSHEQYF	TGTGCCAGCAGTCAAAGCCACGAGCAGTACTTC